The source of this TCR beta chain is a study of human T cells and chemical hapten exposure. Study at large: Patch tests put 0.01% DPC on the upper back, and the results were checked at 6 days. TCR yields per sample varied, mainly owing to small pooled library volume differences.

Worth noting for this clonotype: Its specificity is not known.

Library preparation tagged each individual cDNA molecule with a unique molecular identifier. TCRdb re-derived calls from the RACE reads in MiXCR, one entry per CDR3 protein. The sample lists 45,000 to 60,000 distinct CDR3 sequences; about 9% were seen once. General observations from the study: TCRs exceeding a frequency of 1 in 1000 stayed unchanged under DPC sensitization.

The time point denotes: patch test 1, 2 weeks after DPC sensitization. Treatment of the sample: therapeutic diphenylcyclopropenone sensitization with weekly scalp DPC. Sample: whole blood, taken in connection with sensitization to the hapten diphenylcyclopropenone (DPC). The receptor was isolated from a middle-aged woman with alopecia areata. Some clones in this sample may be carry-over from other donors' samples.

CDR3 residues: CASSQETPSGANVLTF. CDR3 DNA sequence: TGCGCCAGCAGCCAAGAAACCCCCTCTGGGGCCAACGTCCTGACTTTC. This chain joins TRBV4-1 and TRBJ2-6; D not resolved. The CDR3 loop spans 16 amino acids. Germline V gene sequence: CDR1 MGHRA, CDR2 YSYEKL. Trimming stripped 0 bases from V and 0 bases from J, with 6 bases between.